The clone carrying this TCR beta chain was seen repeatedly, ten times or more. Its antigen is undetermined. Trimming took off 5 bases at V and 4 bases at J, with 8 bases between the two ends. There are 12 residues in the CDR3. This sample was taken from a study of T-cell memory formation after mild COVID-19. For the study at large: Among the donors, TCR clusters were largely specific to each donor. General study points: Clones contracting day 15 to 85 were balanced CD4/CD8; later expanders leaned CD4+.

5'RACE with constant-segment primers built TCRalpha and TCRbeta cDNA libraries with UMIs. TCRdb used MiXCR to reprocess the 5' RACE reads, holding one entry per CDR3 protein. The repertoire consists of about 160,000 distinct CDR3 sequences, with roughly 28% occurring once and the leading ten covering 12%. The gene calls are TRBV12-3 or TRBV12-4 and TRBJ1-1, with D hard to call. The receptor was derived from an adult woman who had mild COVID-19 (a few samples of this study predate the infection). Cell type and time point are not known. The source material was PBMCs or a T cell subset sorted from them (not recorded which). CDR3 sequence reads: CASSPGGTEAFF. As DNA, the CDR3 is TGTGCCAGCAGTCCAGGCGGCACTGAAGCTTTCTTT.